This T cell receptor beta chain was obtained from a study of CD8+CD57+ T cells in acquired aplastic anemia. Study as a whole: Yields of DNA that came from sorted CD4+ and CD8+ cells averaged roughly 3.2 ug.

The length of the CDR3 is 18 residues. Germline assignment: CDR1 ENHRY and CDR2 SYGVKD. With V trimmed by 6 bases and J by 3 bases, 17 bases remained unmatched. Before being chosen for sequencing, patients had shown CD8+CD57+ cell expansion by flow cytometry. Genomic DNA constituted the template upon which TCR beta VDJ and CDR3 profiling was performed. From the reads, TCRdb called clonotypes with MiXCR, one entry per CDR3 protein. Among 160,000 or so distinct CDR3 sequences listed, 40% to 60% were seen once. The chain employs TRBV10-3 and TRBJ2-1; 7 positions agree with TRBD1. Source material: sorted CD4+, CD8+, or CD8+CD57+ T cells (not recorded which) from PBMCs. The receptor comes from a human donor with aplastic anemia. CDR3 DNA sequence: TGTGCCATCAGGGGTAGAGGGGGCCACCCGTCCGACTACAATGAGCAGTTCTTC. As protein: CAIRGRGGHPSDYNEQFF.